The T cell receptor (beta chain) described here comes from a study of cytomegalovirus exposure and HLA in healthy donors. Broader study findings: Reportedly, diagnosis of cytomegalovirus status by the classifier showed high specificity and sensitivity. TCR beta chains numbering some 150 were designated cytomegalovirus-associated.

A 120-subject validation cohort, separate from the 666-subject first cohort, supplied the donors. Points on this clone: What it binds is not known.

Here immunoSEQ multiplex PCR was the method, and the copy in TCRdb shows in-frame clones only, minus some. The sample lists about 110,000 clones, over 75% seen once, with more than 2.5% in the top ten. Germline V gives CDR1 MNHEY, CDR2 SMNVEV (reference sequence). Trimming stripped 2 bases from V and 9 bases from J, with 11 bases between. The CDR3 is 13 residues long. The sequencing sample was made of PBMCs. The sequence came from a woman aged 18-35 years in good health and CMV-seronegative. The J gene is TRBJ1-5, the V gene TRBV27; D gene unclear. In nucleotides, the CDR3 is TGTGCCAGCAGTTTAAGTAACACACGGCCCCAGCATTTT. Translation: CASSLSNTRPQHF.